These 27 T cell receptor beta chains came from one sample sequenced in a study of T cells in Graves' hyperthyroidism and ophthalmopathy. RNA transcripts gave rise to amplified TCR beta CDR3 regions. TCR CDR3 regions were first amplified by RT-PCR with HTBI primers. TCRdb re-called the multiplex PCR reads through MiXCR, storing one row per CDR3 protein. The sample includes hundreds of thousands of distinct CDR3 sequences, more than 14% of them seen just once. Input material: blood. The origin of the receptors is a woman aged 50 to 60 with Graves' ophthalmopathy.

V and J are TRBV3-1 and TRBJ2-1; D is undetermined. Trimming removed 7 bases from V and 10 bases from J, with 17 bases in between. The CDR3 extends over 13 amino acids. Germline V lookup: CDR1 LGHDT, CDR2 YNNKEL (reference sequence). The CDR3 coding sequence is TGTGCCAGCACCCCCATTGGATCCAGGGAGCAGTTCTTC. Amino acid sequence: CASTPIGSREQFF.

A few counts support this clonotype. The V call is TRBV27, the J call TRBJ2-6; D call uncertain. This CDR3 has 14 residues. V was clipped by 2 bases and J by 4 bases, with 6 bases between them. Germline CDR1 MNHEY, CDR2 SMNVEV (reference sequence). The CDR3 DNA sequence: TGTGCCAGCAGTTTACGAGGCGGGGCCAACGTCCTGACTTTC. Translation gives CASSLRGGANVLTF.

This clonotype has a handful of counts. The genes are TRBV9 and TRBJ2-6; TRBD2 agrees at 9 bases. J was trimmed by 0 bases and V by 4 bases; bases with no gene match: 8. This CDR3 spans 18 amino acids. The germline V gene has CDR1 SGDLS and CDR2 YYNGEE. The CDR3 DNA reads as TGTGCCAGCAGCACCCGACTAGCGGAATACTCTGGGGCCAACGTCCTGACTTTC. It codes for CASSTRLAEYSGANVLTF. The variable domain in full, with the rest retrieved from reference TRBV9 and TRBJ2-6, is DSGVTQTPKHLITATGQRVTLRCSPRSGDLSVYWYQQSLDQGLQFLIQYYNGEERAKGNILERFSAQQFPDLHSELNLSSLELGDSALYFCASSTRLAEYSGANVLTFGAGSRLTVL.

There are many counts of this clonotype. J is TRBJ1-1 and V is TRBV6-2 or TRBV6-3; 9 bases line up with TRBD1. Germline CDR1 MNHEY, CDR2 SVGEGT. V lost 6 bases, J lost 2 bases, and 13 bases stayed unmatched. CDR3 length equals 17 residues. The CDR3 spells CASSPTGGGKANTEAFF. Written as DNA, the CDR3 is TGTGCCAGCAGCCCAACAGGGGGCGGGAAGGCCAACACTGAAGCTTTCTTT.

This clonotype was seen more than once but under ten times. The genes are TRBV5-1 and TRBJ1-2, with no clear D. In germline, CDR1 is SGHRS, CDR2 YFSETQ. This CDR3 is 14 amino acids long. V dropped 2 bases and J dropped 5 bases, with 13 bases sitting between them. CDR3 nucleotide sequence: TGCGCCAGCAGCTTACTTCAGCTTTCTTATGGCTACACCTTC. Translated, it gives CASSLLQLSYGYTF.

For the CDR3, the DNA is TGTGCCAGCAGCGTAGGTGATAGCGGGACCTACGAGCAGTACTTC. It codes for CASSVGDSGTYEQYF. The chain joins TRBV9 to TRBJ2-7, with 8 bases lining up with TRBD2. The J segment lost 2 bases and the V segment lost 0 bases, leaving 4 bases of the junction unmatched. The CDR3 is 15 residues long. The germline V gene encodes CDR1 SGDLS and CDR2 YYNGEE.

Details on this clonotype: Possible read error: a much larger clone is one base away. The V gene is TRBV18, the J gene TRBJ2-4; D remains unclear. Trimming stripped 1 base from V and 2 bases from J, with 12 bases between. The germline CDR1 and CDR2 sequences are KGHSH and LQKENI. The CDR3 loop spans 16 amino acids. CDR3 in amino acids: CASSPRPPPTKNIQYF. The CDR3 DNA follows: TGTGCCAGCTCACCACGGCCCCCCCCTACCAAAAACATTCAGTACTTC.

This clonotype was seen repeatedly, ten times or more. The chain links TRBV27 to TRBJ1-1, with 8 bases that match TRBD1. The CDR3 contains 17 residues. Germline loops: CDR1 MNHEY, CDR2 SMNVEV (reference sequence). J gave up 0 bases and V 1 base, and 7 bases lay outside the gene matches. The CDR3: CASSLFPGQGMNTEAFF. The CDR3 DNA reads TGTGCCAGCAGTTTATTTCCCGGACAGGGCATGAACACTGAAGCTTTCTTT.

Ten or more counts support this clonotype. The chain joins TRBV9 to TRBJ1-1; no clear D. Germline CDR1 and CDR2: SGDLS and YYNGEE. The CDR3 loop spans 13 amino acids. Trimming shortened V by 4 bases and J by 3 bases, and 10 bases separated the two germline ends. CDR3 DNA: TGTGCCAGCAGCCTGGATCCTTACACTGAAGCTTTCTTT. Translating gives CASSLDPYTEAFF. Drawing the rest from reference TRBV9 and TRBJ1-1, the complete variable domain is DSGVTQTPKHLITATGQRVTLRCSPRSGDLSVYWYQQSLDQGLQFLIQYYNGEERAKGNILERFSAQQFPDLHSELNLSSLELGDSALYFCASSLDPYTEAFFGQGTRLTVV.

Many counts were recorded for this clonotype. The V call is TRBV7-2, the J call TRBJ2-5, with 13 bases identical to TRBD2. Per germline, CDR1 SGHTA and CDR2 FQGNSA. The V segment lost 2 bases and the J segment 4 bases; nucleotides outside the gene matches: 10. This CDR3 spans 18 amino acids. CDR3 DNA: TGTGCCAGCAGCTTATATATAGGACTAGCGGGAGAGAGAGAGACCCAGTACTTC. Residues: CASSLYIGLAGERETQYF.

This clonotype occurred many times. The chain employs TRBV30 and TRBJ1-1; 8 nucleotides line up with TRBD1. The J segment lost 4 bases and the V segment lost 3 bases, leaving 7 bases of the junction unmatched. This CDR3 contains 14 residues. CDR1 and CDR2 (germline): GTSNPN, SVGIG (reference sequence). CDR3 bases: TGTGCCTGGAGAATTCAGGGGGCCAGCACTGAAGCTTTCTTT. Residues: CAWRIQGASTEAFF.

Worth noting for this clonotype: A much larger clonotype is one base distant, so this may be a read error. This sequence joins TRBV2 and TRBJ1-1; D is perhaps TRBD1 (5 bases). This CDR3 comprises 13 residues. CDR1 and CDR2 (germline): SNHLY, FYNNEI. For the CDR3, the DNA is TGTGCCACCCGGGGGAGTTTGAACACTGAAGCTTCCTTT. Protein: CATRGSLNTEASF.

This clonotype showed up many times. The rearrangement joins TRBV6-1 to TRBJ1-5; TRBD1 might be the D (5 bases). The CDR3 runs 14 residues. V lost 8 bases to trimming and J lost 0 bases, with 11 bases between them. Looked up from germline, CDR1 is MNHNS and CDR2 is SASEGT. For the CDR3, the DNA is TGTGCCAGCGACAGACAGAATAGCAATCAGCCCCAGCATTTT. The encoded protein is CASDRQNSNQPQHF.

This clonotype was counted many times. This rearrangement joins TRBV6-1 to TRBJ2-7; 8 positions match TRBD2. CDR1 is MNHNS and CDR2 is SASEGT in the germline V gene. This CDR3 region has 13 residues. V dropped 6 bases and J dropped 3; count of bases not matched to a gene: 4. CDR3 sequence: CASRRTSLYEQYF. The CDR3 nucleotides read TGTGCCAGCAGACGGACTAGCCTCTACGAGCAGTACTTC.

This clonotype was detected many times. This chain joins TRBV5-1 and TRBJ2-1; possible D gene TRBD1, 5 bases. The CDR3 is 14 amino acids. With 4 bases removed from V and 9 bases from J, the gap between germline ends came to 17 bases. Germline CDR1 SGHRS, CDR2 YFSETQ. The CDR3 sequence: CASSRFQGLGEQFF. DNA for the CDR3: TGCGCCAGCAGCCGGTTCCAGGGTCTGGGTGAGCAGTTCTTC.

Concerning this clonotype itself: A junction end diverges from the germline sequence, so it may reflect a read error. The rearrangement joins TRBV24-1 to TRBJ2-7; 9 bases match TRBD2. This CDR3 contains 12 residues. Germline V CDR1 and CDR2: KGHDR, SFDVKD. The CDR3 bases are TGTGCCAGCAGTTTCCTAGCGGGAGAGCAGTACTTC. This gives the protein CASSFLAGEQYF.

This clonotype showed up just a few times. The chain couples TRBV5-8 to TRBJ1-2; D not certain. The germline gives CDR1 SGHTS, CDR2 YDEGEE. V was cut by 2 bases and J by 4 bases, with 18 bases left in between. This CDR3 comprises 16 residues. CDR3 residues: CASSLRVLLTTYGYTF. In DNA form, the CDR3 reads TGTGCCAGCAGCTTACGGGTCCTCCTCACGACCTATGGCTACACCTTC.

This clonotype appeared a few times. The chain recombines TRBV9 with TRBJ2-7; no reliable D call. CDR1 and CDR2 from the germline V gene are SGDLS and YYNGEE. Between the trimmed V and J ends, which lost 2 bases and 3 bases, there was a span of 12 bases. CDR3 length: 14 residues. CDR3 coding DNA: TGTGCCAGCAGCGTCACCCCCGTCAGCTACGAGCAGTACTTC. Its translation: CASSVTPVSYEQYF.

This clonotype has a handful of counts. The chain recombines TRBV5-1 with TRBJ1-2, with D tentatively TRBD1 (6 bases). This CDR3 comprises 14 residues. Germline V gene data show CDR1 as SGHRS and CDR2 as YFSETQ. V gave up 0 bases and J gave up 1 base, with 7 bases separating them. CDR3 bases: TGCGCCAGCAGCTTGGAGGGGGTTAACTATGGCTACACCTTC. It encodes CASSLEGVNYGYTF.

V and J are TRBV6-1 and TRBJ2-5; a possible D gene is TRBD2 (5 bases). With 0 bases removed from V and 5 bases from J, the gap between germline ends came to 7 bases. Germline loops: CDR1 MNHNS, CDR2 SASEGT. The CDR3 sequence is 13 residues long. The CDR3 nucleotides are TGTGCCAGCAGTGAAGCGAGAGGGGAGACCCAGTACTTC. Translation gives CASSEARGETQYF.

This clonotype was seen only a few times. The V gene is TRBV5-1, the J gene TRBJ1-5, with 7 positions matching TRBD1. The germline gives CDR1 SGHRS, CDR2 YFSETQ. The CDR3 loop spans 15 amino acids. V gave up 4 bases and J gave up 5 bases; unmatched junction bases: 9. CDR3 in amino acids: CASSLRQGPDQPQHF. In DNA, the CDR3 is TGCGCCAGCAGCCTCCGACAGGGCCCCGATCAGCCCCAGCATTTT.

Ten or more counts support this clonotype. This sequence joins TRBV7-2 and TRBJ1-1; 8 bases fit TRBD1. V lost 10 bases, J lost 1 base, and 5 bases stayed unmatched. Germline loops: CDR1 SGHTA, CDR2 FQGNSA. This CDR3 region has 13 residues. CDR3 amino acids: CATTRGRNTEAFF. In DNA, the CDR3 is TGTGCCACCACCAGGGGGCGGAACACTGAAGCTTTCTTT.

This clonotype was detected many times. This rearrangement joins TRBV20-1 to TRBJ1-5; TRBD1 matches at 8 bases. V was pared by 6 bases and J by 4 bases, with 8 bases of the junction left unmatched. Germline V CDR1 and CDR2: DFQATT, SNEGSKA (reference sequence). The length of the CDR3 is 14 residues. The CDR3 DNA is TGCAGTGCCGTAGGGGACAGGAGAAATCAGCCCCAGCATTTT. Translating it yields CSAVGDRRNQPQHF.

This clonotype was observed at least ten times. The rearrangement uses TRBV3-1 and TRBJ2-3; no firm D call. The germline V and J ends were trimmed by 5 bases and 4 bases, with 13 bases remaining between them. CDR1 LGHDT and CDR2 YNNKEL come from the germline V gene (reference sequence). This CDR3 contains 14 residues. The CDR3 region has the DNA TGTGCCAGCAGCTTTATGGCCACATCAGATACGCAGTATTTT. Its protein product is CASSFMATSDTQYF.

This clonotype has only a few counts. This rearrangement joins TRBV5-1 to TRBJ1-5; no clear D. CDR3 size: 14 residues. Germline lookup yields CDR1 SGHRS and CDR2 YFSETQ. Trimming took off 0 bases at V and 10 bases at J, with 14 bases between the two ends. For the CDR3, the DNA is TGCGCCAGCAGCTTGGGGTCCCCGCCTGGTCCCCAGCATTTT. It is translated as CASSLGSPPGPQHF.

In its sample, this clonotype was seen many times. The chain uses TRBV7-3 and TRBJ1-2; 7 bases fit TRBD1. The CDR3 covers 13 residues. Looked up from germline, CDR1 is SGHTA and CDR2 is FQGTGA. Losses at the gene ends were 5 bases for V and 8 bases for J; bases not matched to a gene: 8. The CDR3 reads CASSRDRNFGYTF. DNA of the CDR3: TGTGCCAGCAGCCGGGACAGAAATTTCGGCTACACCTTC.

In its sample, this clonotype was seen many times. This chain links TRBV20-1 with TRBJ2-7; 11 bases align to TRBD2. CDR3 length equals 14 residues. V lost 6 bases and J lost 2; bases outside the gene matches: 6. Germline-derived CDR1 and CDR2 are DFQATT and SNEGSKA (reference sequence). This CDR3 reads CSAKGLAETYEQYF. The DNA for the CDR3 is TGCAGTGCAAAGGGACTAGCGGAAACCTACGAGCAGTACTTC.